This TCR beta chain was retrieved from a study of CD8 T cells in ankylosing spondylitis. The study, taken as a whole, reports: There were earlier reports of some motif variants in reactive arthritis synovial fluid and blood.

The V gene's germline CDR1 is SGDLS and CDR2 YYNGEE. V lost 0 bases and J lost 6, with 10 bases in between. CDR3 length: 13 residues. This clonotype was picked up a small number of times. No antigen is known for it. Quantitative 5'-RACE with molecular barcodes generated TCR beta libraries. TCRdb analysed the 5' RACE reads with MiXCR anew, one entry per CDR3 protein. Here the sample spans approximately 260,000 distinct CDR3 sequences, 15% to 20% being singletons. The TCR comes from a male donor with ankylosing spondylitis or in good health (not recorded which). V usage is TRBV9 and J usage is TRBJ2-7; D may be TRBD1 (6 bases). The sequencing input was blood, either unsorted or a sorted T cell fraction (not recorded which). This chain's CDR3 is CASSVEGQLEQYF. The CDR3 DNA is TGTGCCAGCAGCGTAGAGGGACAACTCGAGCAGTACTTC.